The source of this T cell receptor beta chain is a study of preoperative IRX-2 immunotherapy in early breast cancer. Treatment reported: preoperative locoregional IRX-2 cytokine immunotherapy. Patients received preoperative, locoregional IRX-2 cytokine immunotherapy in a phase Ib study. Using immunoSEQ multiplex PCR, the repertoire was profiled, and TCRdb retains in-frame clones only, with some absent. In the table there are approximately 26,000 clones, approximately 84% of which are singletons. This clonotype was obtained from a human donor with breast cancer. Sequenced material: lymph node tissue, taken before IRX-2 immunotherapy.

The CDR3 spells CASSLEAARLVAFF. The CDR3 DNA reads as TGTGCCAGCAGCTTAGAAGCGGCCCGACTAGTAGCGTTCTTC. The rearrangement joins TRBV11-3 to TRBJ2-1, with D perhaps matching TRBD2 (6 bases). Germline CDR1 is SGHNT and CDR2 is YENEEA. V was trimmed by 0 bases and J by 15 bases, leaving 18 bases between them. The CDR3 contains 14 residues.